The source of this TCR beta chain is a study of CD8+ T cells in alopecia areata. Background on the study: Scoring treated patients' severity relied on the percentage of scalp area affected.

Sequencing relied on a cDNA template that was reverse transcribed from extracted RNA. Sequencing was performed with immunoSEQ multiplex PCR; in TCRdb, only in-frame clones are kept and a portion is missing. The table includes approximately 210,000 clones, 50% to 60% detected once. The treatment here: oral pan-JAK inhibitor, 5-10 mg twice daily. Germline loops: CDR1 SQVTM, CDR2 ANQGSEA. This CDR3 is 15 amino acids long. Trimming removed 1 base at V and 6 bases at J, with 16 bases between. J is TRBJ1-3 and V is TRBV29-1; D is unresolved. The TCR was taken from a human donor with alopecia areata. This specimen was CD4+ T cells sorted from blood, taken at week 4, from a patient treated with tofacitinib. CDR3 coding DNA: TGCAGCGTTGAAGCACGCGGCCTCGTTGAAAACACCATATATTTT. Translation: CSVEARGLVENTIYF.